This is a list of T cell receptor beta chains from one sample in a study of CD8 T cells in ankylosing spondylitis. TCRdb re-analysed the 5' RACE reads in MiXCR, keeping a single row per CDR3 protein. The table shows around 250,000 distinct CDR3 sequences, with about 20% occurring only once. Sequences were obtained from blood, either unsorted or a sorted T cell fraction (not recorded which). These receptors all stem from a male donor with ankylosing spondylitis or in good health (not recorded which). Both conserved end residues are part of each CDR3. Each record gives: D gene, J gene, V gene, clone size, CDR3 DNA, CDR3 protein. The D gene is left open where the match is weak. The listing skips clone size in some rows; elsewhere it reads once, few, many or a size class.

d_gene: .; j_gene: TRBJ2-2; v_gene: TRBV30; abundance: .; CDR3nt: TGTGCCGGGGGGGGACAGAACACCGGGGAGCTGTTTTTT; CDR3aa: CAGGGQNTGELFF
d_gene: .; j_gene: TRBJ1-2; v_gene: TRBV6-1; abundance: .; CDR3nt: TGTGCCAGCAGTCTCCCTCAACCCTCCTATGGCTACACCTTC; CDR3aa: CASSLPQPSYGYTF
d_gene: .; j_gene: TRBJ1-5; v_gene: TRBV7-8; abundance: many; CDR3nt: TGTGCCAGCAGCTTACCGGACGGCTCTAGCAATCAGCCCCAGCATTTT; CDR3aa: CASSLPDGSSNQPQHF
d_gene: TRBD2; j_gene: TRBJ2-7; v_gene: TRBV15; abundance: many; CDR3nt: TGTGCCACCAGTGTAAGGCTAGCGGGAGTTGAGCAGTACTTC; CDR3aa: CATSVRLAGVEQYF
d_gene: .; j_gene: TRBJ2-2; v_gene: TRBV27; abundance: .; CDR3nt: TGTGCCAGCGGAACCGGGACTCCTAACACCGGGGAGCTGTTTTTT; CDR3aa: CASGTGTPNTGELFF
d_gene: TRBD1; j_gene: TRBJ2-5; v_gene: TRBV28; abundance: few; CDR3nt: TGTGCCAGCAGTTTGGACAGGACGAGGGAGACCCAGTACTTC; CDR3aa: CASSLDRTRETQYF
d_gene: .; j_gene: TRBJ2-7; v_gene: TRBV29-1; abundance: many; CDR3nt: TGCAGCGTTGTGGGGACCGTCTCCTACGAGCAGTACTTC; CDR3aa: CSVVGTVSYEQYF
d_gene: TRBD2; j_gene: TRBJ2-1; v_gene: TRBV6-5; abundance: .; CDR3nt: TGTGCCAGCAGTTACACGAGGGAGGGCCATGAGCAGTTCTTC; CDR3aa: CASSYTREGHEQFF
d_gene: .; j_gene: TRBJ2-3; v_gene: TRBV3-1; abundance: few; CDR3nt: TGTGCCAGCAGCCAGTCAGATACGCAGTATTTT; CDR3aa: CASSQSDTQYF
d_gene: TRBD2; j_gene: TRBJ2-1; v_gene: TRBV12-3/TRBV12-4; abundance: few; CDR3nt: TGTGCCAGCAGTCCCGGGACTAGCGAAAGGGACAATGAGCAGTTCTTC; CDR3aa: CASSPGTSERDNEQFF
d_gene: TRBD2; j_gene: TRBJ2-7; v_gene: TRBV20-1; abundance: .; CDR3nt: TGCAGTGCTAGAGATTTGTTGGCGGGAGGATTCTCCTACGAGCAGTACTTC; CDR3aa: CSARDLLAGGFSYEQYF
d_gene: TRBD2; j_gene: TRBJ2-3; v_gene: TRBV12-3/TRBV12-4; abundance: few; CDR3nt: TGTGCCAGCAACGAGGGAGGTCTCGGGGGAGGGTTCACAGATACGCAGTATTTT; CDR3aa: CASNEGGLGGGFTDTQYF
d_gene: TRBD2; j_gene: TRBJ2-1; v_gene: TRBV9; abundance: .; CDR3nt: TGTGCCAGCAGCGTAGGTGGGACTAGCCCCTACAATGAGCAGTTCTTC; CDR3aa: CASSVGGTSPYNEQFF
d_gene: TRBD2; j_gene: TRBJ2-7; v_gene: TRBV6-1; abundance: few; CDR3nt: TGTGCCAGCAGTCCCTTCGCGGGGAGCGGGAGGCCGGGATTGGAGCAGTACTTC; CDR3aa: CASSPFAGSGRPGLEQYF
d_gene: .; j_gene: TRBJ1-5; v_gene: TRBV7-9; abundance: .; CDR3nt: TGTGCCAGCAGCTTAAATCAGCCCCAGCATTTT; CDR3aa: CASSLNQPQHF
d_gene: .; j_gene: TRBJ1-1; v_gene: TRBV27; abundance: few; CDR3nt: TGTGCCAGCAGTGTCCGGACGGACACTGAAGCTTTCTTT; CDR3aa: CASSVRTDTEAFF
d_gene: .; j_gene: TRBJ1-1; v_gene: TRBV20-1; abundance: .; CDR3nt: TGCAGTGCTGTTGACCCCCCGGAGGGGAACACTAAAGCTTTCTTT; CDR3aa: CSAVDPPEGNTKAFF
d_gene: .; j_gene: TRBJ2-1; v_gene: TRBV4-1; abundance: many; CDR3nt: TGCGCCAGCAGCCAAGTAGGAGCCTACAATGAGCAGTTCTTC; CDR3aa: CASSQVGAYNEQFF
d_gene: .; j_gene: TRBJ1-2; v_gene: TRBV3-1; abundance: many; CDR3nt: TGTGCCAGCAGCCAAGTTTTTAATGGCTACACCTTC; CDR3aa: CASSQVFNGYTF
d_gene: TRBD2; j_gene: TRBJ2-1; v_gene: TRBV7-9; abundance: few; CDR3nt: TGTGCCAGCAGCTACGCCGGCGGGGGCTCCTACAATGAGCAGTTCTTC; CDR3aa: CASSYAGGGSYNEQFF
d_gene: .; j_gene: TRBJ2-1; v_gene: TRBV6-6; abundance: few; CDR3nt: TGTGCCAGCCTACAAATCGAGGGGGTTGAGCAGTTCTTC; CDR3aa: CASLQIEGVEQFF
d_gene: .; j_gene: TRBJ2-7; v_gene: TRBV20-1; abundance: few; CDR3nt: TGCAGTGCTAGGGACAGTTTCTACGAGCAGTACTTC; CDR3aa: CSARDSFYEQYF
d_gene: TRBD2; j_gene: TRBJ2-1; v_gene: TRBV29-1; abundance: .; CDR3nt: TGCAGCGTTGCTAGCGGTCACTACAATGAGCAGTTCTTC; CDR3aa: CSVASGHYNEQFF
d_gene: .; j_gene: TRBJ2-1; v_gene: TRBV10-2; abundance: many; CDR3nt: TGCGCCAGCAGTGTCGAATCCGCGAACGGGCAGTTCTTC; CDR3aa: CASSVESANGQFF
d_gene: .; j_gene: TRBJ2-1; v_gene: TRBV25-1; abundance: many; CDR3nt: TGTGCCAGCAGTGAATCTCGGACAGCGTACAATGAGCAGTTCTTC; CDR3aa: CASSESRTAYNEQFF
d_gene: .; j_gene: TRBJ2-3; v_gene: TRBV6-1; abundance: .; CDR3nt: TGTGCCAGCAGTCAAGTTGCGGTTAGCACAGATACGCAGTATTTT; CDR3aa: CASSQVAVSTDTQYF
d_gene: TRBD2; j_gene: TRBJ2-7; v_gene: TRBV12-3/TRBV12-4; abundance: many; CDR3nt: TGTGCCAGCAGTTACGGGACTAGCGGGACTTACGAGCAGTACTTC; CDR3aa: CASSYGTSGTYEQYF
d_gene: TRBD2; j_gene: TRBJ2-3; v_gene: TRBV29-1; abundance: many; CDR3nt: TGCAGCGTTGGATCCCTCCTAGCGGGCCGCACAGATACGCAGTATTTT; CDR3aa: CSVGSLLAGRTDTQYF
d_gene: TRBD2; j_gene: TRBJ2-1; v_gene: TRBV7-2; abundance: many; CDR3nt: TGTGCCAGCGTAGCAGGACTAGCGGGAGGGTATGAGCAGTTCTTC; CDR3aa: CASVAGLAGGYEQFF
d_gene: .; j_gene: TRBJ2-1; v_gene: TRBV29-1; abundance: few; CDR3nt: TGCAGCGTTGAACCTAGATACAATGAGCAGTTCTTC; CDR3aa: CSVEPRYNEQFF
d_gene: TRBD2; j_gene: TRBJ2-7; v_gene: TRBV5-8; abundance: .; CDR3nt: TGTGCCAGCAGCTTGCCCCGGGACTACTCCTACGAGCAGTACTTC; CDR3aa: CASSLPRDYSYEQYF
d_gene: .; j_gene: TRBJ2-2; v_gene: TRBV20-1; abundance: once; CDR3nt: TGCAGTGCTCTGGGGCTCCGTAGCGGGGAGCTGTTTTTT; CDR3aa: CSALGLRSGELFF
d_gene: .; j_gene: TRBJ2-1; v_gene: TRBV29-1; abundance: few; CDR3nt: TGCAGCGCAATGGACCGAGAGACGTACAATGAGCAGTTCTTC; CDR3aa: CSAMDRETYNEQFF
d_gene: .; j_gene: TRBJ2-3; v_gene: TRBV7-2; abundance: few; CDR3nt: TGTGCCAGCAGCTTTTTGTGGGGTGGCACAGATACGCAGTATTTT; CDR3aa: CASSFLWGGTDTQYF
d_gene: .; j_gene: TRBJ2-7; v_gene: TRBV4-1; abundance: many; CDR3nt: TGCGCCAGCAGCCTAGAGCCAGGGTCACTCGAGCAGTACTTC; CDR3aa: CASSLEPGSLEQYF
d_gene: .; j_gene: TRBJ2-4; v_gene: TRBV4-1; abundance: few; CDR3nt: TGCGCCAGCAGCCGCTCAGGGGAGGGGGTCCAAAACATTCAGTACTTC; CDR3aa: CASSRSGEGVQNIQYF
d_gene: TRBD2; j_gene: TRBJ2-7; v_gene: TRBV10-3; abundance: many; CDR3nt: TGTGCCATCAGTGGCCCCAATCCCCTTAGCGGGAGGGCCTACGAGCAGTACTTC; CDR3aa: CAISGPNPLSGRAYEQYF
d_gene: .; j_gene: TRBJ2-2; v_gene: TRBV28; abundance: .; CDR3nt: TGTGCCAGCAGTTCCGATGACGGGAGGAACACCGGGGAGCTGTTTTTT; CDR3aa: CASSSDDGRNTGELFF
d_gene: TRBD2; j_gene: TRBJ2-3; v_gene: TRBV7-9; abundance: .; CDR3nt: TGTGCCAGCAGCAAATCTAGCGGGAGCACAGATACGCAGTATTTT; CDR3aa: CASSKSSGSTDTQYF
d_gene: .; j_gene: TRBJ2-6; v_gene: TRBV6-5; abundance: .; CDR3nt: TGTGCCAGCAGTTACTCGGAGGGTGGGGCCAACGTCCTGACTTTC; CDR3aa: CASSYSEGGANVLTF
d_gene: .; j_gene: TRBJ2-1; v_gene: TRBV4-1; abundance: .; CDR3nt: TGCGCCAGCAGCCAAGAATTGTTCAATGAGCAGTTCTTC; CDR3aa: CASSQELFNEQFF
d_gene: .; j_gene: TRBJ2-3; v_gene: TRBV7-8; abundance: .; CDR3nt: TGTGCCAGCAGCTTAGTTCCGCGGGACACAGATACGCAGTATTTT; CDR3aa: CASSLVPRDTDTQYF
d_gene: TRBD1; j_gene: TRBJ2-4; v_gene: TRBV18; abundance: few; CDR3nt: TGTGCCAGCTCACCCTGGACAGGGGGGATCGAAAACATTCAGTACTTC; CDR3aa: CASSPWTGGIENIQYF
d_gene: .; j_gene: TRBJ2-5; v_gene: TRBV11-2; abundance: few; CDR3nt: TGTGCCAGCAGCGTAGGCCCCTGGACAGCCCAAGAGACCCAGTACTTC; CDR3aa: CASSVGPWTAQETQYF
d_gene: .; j_gene: TRBJ1-1; v_gene: TRBV9; abundance: many; CDR3nt: TGTGCCAGCAGCGTAGGCACGAACACTGAAGCTTTCTTT; CDR3aa: CASSVGTNTEAFF
d_gene: TRBD1; j_gene: TRBJ1-2; v_gene: TRBV4-1; abundance: .; CDR3nt: TGCGCCAGCAGCCAAGAGGACAGGCCACGGGTCTATGGCTACACCTTC; CDR3aa: CASSQEDRPRVYGYTF
d_gene: TRBD2; j_gene: TRBJ2-1; v_gene: TRBV5-1; abundance: many; CDR3nt: TGCGCCAGCAGCACCACCCCTAGCGGGTACTCCTACAATGAGCAGTTCTTC; CDR3aa: CASSTTPSGYSYNEQFF
d_gene: .; j_gene: TRBJ2-1; v_gene: TRBV29-1; abundance: few; CDR3nt: TGCAGCGTTCTCCCCTACAATGAGCAGTTCTTC; CDR3aa: CSVLPYNEQFF
d_gene: TRBD2; j_gene: TRBJ2-1; v_gene: TRBV10-2; abundance: .; CDR3nt: TGCGCCACCCTCCTAGCGGGAGGGTCGAATGAGCAGTTCTTC; CDR3aa: CATLLAGGSNEQFF
d_gene: TRBD1; j_gene: TRBJ2-1; v_gene: TRBV5-6; abundance: few; CDR3nt: TGTGCCAGCAGCTTAATCCGGGACAGGGCCTACAATGAGCAGTTCTTC; CDR3aa: CASSLIRDRAYNEQFF
d_gene: .; j_gene: TRBJ2-1; v_gene: TRBV29-1; abundance: .; CDR3nt: TGCAGCTTCATGGGGGTAGCCTACAATGAGCAGTTCTTC; CDR3aa: CSFMGVAYNEQFF